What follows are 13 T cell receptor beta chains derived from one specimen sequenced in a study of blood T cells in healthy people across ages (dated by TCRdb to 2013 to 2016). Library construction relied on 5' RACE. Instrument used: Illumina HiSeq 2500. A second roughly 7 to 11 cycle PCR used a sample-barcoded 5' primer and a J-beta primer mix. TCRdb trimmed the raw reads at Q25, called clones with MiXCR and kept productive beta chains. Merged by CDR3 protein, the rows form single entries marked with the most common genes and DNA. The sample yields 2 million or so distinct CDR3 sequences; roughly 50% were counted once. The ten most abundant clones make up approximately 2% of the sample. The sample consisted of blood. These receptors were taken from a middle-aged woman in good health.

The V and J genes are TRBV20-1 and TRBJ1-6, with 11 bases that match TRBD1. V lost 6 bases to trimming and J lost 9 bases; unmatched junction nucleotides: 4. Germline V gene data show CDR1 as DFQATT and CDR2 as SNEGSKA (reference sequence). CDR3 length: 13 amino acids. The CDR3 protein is CSADRGPSSPLHF. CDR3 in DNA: TGCAGTGCGGACAGGGGGCCAAGTTCACCCCTCCACTTT.

The DNA of the CDR3 is TGCAGCGTTCTGGGACAAGCCCTCCGTGCTTTCTTT. Its translation is CSVLGQALRAFF. The V and J genes are TRBV29-1 and TRBJ1-1; D might be TRBD1 (6 bases). Trimming shortened V by 5 bases and J by 11 bases, and 18 bases separated the two germline ends. Germline V gene sequence: CDR1 SQVTM, CDR2 ANQGSEA. The CDR3 sequence is 12 residues long.

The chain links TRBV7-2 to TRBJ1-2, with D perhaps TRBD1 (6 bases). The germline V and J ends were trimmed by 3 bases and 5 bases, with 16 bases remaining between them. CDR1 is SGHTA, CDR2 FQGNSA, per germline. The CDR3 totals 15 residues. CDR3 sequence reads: CASSFGGGAGYGYTF. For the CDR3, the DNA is TGTGCCAGCAGCTTTGGTGGGGGCGCGGGGTATGGCTACACCTTC.

The CDR3 loop reads CASRRGSSGEQFF. CDR3 DNA sequence: TGTGCCAGCAGGAGGGGTTCCAGTGGTGAGCAGTTCTTC. This chain connects TRBV2 to TRBJ2-1; D might be TRBD1 or TRBD2, each matching 5 bases. The V gene lost 6 bases and the J gene lost 9 bases, with 15 bases spanning the gap. Per the germline V gene, CDR1 is SNHLY and CDR2 is FYNNEI. The CDR3 is 13 residues long.

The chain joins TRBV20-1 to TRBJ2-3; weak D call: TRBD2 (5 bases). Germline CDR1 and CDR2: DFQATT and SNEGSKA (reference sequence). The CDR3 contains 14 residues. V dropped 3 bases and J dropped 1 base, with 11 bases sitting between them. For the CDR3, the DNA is TGCAGTGCTAGCACTTCGGAGGGCACAGATACGCAGTATTTT. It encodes CSASTSEGTDTQYF.

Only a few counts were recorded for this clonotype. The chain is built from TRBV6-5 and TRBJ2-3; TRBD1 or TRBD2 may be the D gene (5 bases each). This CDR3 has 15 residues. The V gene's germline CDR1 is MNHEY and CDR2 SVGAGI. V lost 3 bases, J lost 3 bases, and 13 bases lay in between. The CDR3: CASSYGMGETDTQYF. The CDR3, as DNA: TGTGCCAGCAGTTATGGGATGGGGGAAACAGATACGCAGTATTTT.

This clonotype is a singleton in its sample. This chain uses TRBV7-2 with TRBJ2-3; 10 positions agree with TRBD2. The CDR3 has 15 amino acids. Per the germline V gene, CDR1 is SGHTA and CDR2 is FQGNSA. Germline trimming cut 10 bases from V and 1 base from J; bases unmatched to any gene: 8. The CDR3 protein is CATQPLAGGTDTQYF. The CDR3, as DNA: TGTGCCACTCAGCCCCTAGCGGGAGGCACAGATACGCAGTATTTT. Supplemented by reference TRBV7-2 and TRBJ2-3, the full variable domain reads GAGVSQSPSNKVTEKGKDVELRCDPISGHTALYWYRQSLGQGLEFLIYFQGNSAPDKSGLPSDRFSAERTGGSVSTLTIQRTQQEDSAVYLCATQPLAGGTDTQYFGPGTRLTVL.

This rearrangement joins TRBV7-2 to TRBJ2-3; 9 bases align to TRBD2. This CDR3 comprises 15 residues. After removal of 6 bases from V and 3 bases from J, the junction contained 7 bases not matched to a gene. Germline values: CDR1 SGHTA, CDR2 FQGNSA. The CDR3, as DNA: TGTGCCAGCAGGTTAACACTAGCGGGTACAGATACGCAGTATTTT. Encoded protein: CASRLTLAGTDTQYF.

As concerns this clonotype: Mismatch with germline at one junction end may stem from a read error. The CDR3 DNA reads TGCGCCGGCAGCCAAGATAGAGGGGAGACCCAGTACTTC. Protein: CAGSQDRGETQYF. This sequence joins TRBV4-3 and TRBJ2-5; a possible D gene is TRBD2 (5 bases). Per germline, CDR1 LGHNA and CDR2 YSLEER. The CDR3 loop spans 13 amino acids.

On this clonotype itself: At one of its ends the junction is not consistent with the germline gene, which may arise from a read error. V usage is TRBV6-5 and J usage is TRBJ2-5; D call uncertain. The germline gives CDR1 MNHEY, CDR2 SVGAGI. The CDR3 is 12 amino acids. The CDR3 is CANSYSWETQYF. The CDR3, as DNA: TGTGCCAACAGTTACTCCTGGGAGACCCAGTACTTC.

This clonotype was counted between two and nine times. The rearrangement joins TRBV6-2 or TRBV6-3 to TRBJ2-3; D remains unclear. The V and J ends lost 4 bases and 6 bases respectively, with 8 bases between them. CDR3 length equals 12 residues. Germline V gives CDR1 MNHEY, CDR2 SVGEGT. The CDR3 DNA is TGTGCCAGCAGTTCCGTTAGTGATACGCAGTATTTT. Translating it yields CASSSVSDTQYF.

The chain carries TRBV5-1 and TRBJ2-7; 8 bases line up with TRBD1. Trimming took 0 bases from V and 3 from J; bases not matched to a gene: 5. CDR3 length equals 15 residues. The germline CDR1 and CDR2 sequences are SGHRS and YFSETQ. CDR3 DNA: TGCGCCAGCAGCTTGGTAGGAGACAGGGGCTACGAGCAGTACTTC. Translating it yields CASSLVGDRGYEQYF.

CDR3 coding DNA: TGTGCCAGCAGCATTGGGACGGTTCTAAACTATGGCTACACCTTC. Its translation: CASSIGTVLNYGYTF. The V gene is TRBV3-1, the J gene TRBJ1-2; D might be TRBD1 (5 bases). The V gene's germline CDR1 is LGHDT and CDR2 YNNKEL (reference sequence). V was trimmed by 5 bases and J by 2 bases, leaving 15 bases between them. There are 15 residues in the CDR3.